This T cell receptor (beta chain) was recovered during a study of early T cells in non-severe SARS-CoV-2 infection. Study details: The study sequenced bulk RNA from unsorted whole blood, with chains unpaired. The study's findings and limits: Matching results from VDJdb favored anti-spike CD8 responses, leaving private and CD4 specificities undetected.

A remark on this clonotype: The antigen remains undetermined.

Researchers tagged individual cDNA molecules with unique molecular identifiers. One entry per CDR3 protein results from TCRdb running MiXCR on the 5' RACE reads. There are 57,000 or so distinct CDR3 sequences in the sample; approximately 12% occur only once, and 4.5% to 5.5% lies in the top ten. The sequencing sample was made of whole blood. This clonotype was sampled from an adult who was a healthcare worker with PCR-confirmed SARS-CoV-2 infection or an uninfected control (not recorded which).

The CDR3 loop reads CASSYSQGSNSPLHF. CDR3 in DNA: TGTGCCAGCAGTTACTCGCAGGGATCTAATTCACCCCTCCACTTT. The rearrangement links TRBV6-5 to TRBJ1-6, with D perhaps matching TRBD1 (5 bases). The germline V gene encodes CDR1 MNHEY and CDR2 SVGAGI. The CDR3 length is 15 residues. The ends were cut back, 0 bases at V and 6 bases at J, with 9 bases in the middle.